One sample yielded the 13 T cell receptor beta chains listed below, sequenced in a study of tumor-infiltrating lymphocytes in primary liver carcinoma. Scientists recovered RNA and DNA together from roughly 20-30 mg of unsorted bulk tissue. A constant-region primer primed TCR beta cDNA synthesis from roughly 510 ng of total RNA. For TCR beta, libraries were produced by three nested multiplex PCR rounds using slightly modified ARM-PCR. The first two PCR rounds, around 10 cycles each, used TRBV1-TRBV30 forward primers and a C-beta reverse primer. TCRdb re-called the multiplex PCR reads with MiXCR, one entry per CDR3 protein. Among about 35,000 distinct CDR3 sequences listed, over 65% were seen once. The specimen sequenced was liver tumor tissue from sampling region 4. The subset here: tumor region T4, right-lateral pole. The source of these receptors is a man aged 35-49 years with primary liver carcinoma and hepatitis B virus infection.

This clonotype is medium-sized in the sample. This rearrangement joins TRBV29-1 to TRBJ2-1; D may be TRBD2 (6 bases). Trimming removed 5 bases from V and 3 bases from J, with 11 bases in between. The germline V gene has CDR1 SQVTM and CDR2 ANQGSEA. This CDR3 is built from 13 residues. The chain's CDR3 is CSVLAALYNEQFF. The CDR3 bases are TGCAGCGTTTTAGCGGCACTCTACAATGAGCAGTTCTTC.

This chain connects TRBV6-5 to TRBJ2-2, with 7 nucleotides matching TRBD1. There are 15 residues in the CDR3. V shed 7 bases and J 6 bases; nucleotides not matched to a gene: 11. Per germline, CDR1 MNHEY and CDR2 SVGAGI. CDR3 DNA: TGTGCCAGCAATGTTCGACAACAGGGGCCCGGGGAGCTGTTTTTT. This codes for CASNVRQQGPGELFF.

Of note for this clonotype: At one boundary the junction diverges from the germline segment, which might be a read error. This chain connects TRBV5-1 to TRBJ2-7; perhaps TRBD1 as D (6 bases). Germline loops: CDR1 SGHRS, CDR2 YFSETQ. This CDR3 is built from 13 residues. This CDR3 reads CASSLAGVNEQYF. CDR3 coding DNA: TGCGCCAGCAGCTTGGCAGGGGTGAACGAGCAGTATTTC.

The rearrangement links TRBV10-3 to TRBJ2-5; D is perhaps TRBD2 (6 bases). V was trimmed by 10 bases and J by 6 bases, leaving 18 bases between them. This CDR3 has 13 amino acids. The germline V gene has CDR1 ENHRY and CDR2 SYGVKD. This CDR3 is CATLGLPPKTQYF. In DNA form, the CDR3 reads TGTGCCACCTTGGGACTCCCCCCAAAGACCCAGTACTTC.

This chain joins TRBV29-1 and TRBJ2-1; 11 nucleotides align to TRBD2. The V segment lost 4 bases and the J segment 8 bases; nucleotides outside the gene matches: 10. The CDR3 extends over 15 amino acids. From germline, CDR1 is SQVTM and CDR2 ANQGSEA. CDR3 coding DNA: TGCAGCGTTGCCCTCCTCCTAGCGGGAGGCTATGAGCAGTTCTTC. Amino acid sequence: CSVALLLAGGYEQFF.

The V call is TRBV5-1, the J call TRBJ1-1; D is unclear. Trimming shortened V by 9 bases and J by 7 bases, and 22 bases separated the two germline ends. The CDR3 is 14 residues long. From germline, CDR1 is SGHRS and CDR2 YFSETQ. The CDR3, as DNA: TGCGCCATCAGACTTGGACCCATGATAATTGAAGCTTTCTTT. This encodes CAIRLGPMIIEAFF.

This clonotype has a single count. At one end the junction does not follow the germline gene, possibly because of a read error. The CDR3 reads CASSLLEAGTEALF. The CDR3 DNA sequence: TGTGCCAGCAGCTTACTAGAGGCAGGGACTGAAGCTCTCTTT. V is TRBV7-8 and J is TRBJ1-1, with TRBD1 as a possible D gene (5 bases). The CDR3 contains 14 residues. CDR1 SGHVS and CDR2 FQNEAQ come from the germline V gene.

This chain links TRBV11-1 with TRBJ1-1, with D perhaps matching TRBD1 (6 bases). This CDR3 has 15 residues. Trimming cost V 7 bases and J 7 bases, with 22 bases left between them. Per the germline V gene, CDR1 is SGHAT and CDR2 is FQDESV (reference sequence). The CDR3 DNA follows: TGTGCCAGCATCTTCGGACAGACCTTCGGGATTGAAGCTTTCTTT. It encodes CASIFGQTFGIEAFF.

This clonotype appeared a few times. This clone may be a read error of a much larger clone one base away. This chain connects TRBV10-3 to TRBJ2-3; D possibly corresponds to TRBD1 (5 bases). Trimming took off 6 bases at V and 2 bases at J, with 12 bases between the two ends. CDR3 length: 14 amino acids. Germline V gives CDR1 ENHRY, CDR2 SYGVKD. For the CDR3, the DNA is TGTGCCATCAGGAAGACAGAGTCCACAGATACGCAGTATTTT. Translation gives CAIRKTESTDTQYF.

V is TRBV30 and J is TRBJ2-7; 9 nucleotides line up with TRBD2. CDR1 and CDR2 (germline): GTSNPN, SVGIG (reference sequence). The CDR3 is 14 amino acids. J gave up 3 bases and V 1 base, and 4 bases lay outside the gene matches. The DNA for the CDR3 is TGTGCCTGGAGTGGGACTAGCGTAATCTACGAGCAGTACTTC. Translated, it gives CAWSGTSVIYEQYF.

This clonotype appeared a few times. The V call is TRBV29-1, the J call TRBJ2-1; D not resolved. This CDR3 has 10 amino acids. The V end was cut by 8 bases, the J end by 6 bases, with 8 bases between. Germline CDR1 and CDR2: SQVTM and ANQGSEA. CDR3 in amino acids: CSTRRNEQFF. The CDR3 nucleotides read TGCAGCACACGACGCAATGAGCAGTTCTTC.

Written as DNA, the CDR3 is TGTGCCAGCATCCCCGGCGGAGGGGGCTATGTGAACAAGCAGTTCTTC. As protein: CASIPGGGGYVNKQFF. V is TRBV5-4 and J is TRBJ2-1; D might be TRBD1 (7 bases). Germline V gene data show CDR1 as SGHNT and CDR2 as YYREEE (reference sequence). V lost 6 bases to trimming and J lost 11 bases, with 27 bases between them. The CDR3 covers 16 residues.

Concerning this clonotype itself: An end of the junction differs from the germline gene, which may be a read error. The chain employs TRBV5-1 and TRBJ1-5, with D perhaps TRBD1 (5 bases). Germline V lookup: CDR1 SGHRS, CDR2 YFSETQ. The CDR3 runs to 15 residues. This CDR3 is CASSLGGTSNRPQHF. Written as DNA, the CDR3 is TGCGCCAGCAGCTTGGGGGGGACTAGTAATCGGCCCCAGCATTTT. The entire variable domain, with the rest obtained from reference TRBV5-1 and TRBJ1-5, is as follows: KAGVTQTPRYLIKTRGQQVTLSCSPISGHRSVSWYQQTPGQGLQFLFEYFSETQRNKGNFPGRFSGRQFSNSRSEMNVSTLELGDSALYLCASSLGGTSNRPQHFGDGTRLSIL.